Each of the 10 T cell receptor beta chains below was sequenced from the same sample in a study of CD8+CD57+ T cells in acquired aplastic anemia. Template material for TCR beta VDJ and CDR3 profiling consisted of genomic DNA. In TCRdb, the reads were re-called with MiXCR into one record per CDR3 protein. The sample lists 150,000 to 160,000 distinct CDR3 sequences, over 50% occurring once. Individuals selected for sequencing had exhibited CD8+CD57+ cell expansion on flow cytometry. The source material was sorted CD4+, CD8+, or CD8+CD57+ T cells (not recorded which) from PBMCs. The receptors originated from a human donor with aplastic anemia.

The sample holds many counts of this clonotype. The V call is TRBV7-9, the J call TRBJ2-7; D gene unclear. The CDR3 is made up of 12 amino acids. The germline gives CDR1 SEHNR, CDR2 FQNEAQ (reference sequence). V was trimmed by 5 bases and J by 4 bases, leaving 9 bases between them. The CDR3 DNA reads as TGTGCCAGCAGCCCCGACAAGTACGAGCAGTACTTC. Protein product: CASSPDKYEQYF.

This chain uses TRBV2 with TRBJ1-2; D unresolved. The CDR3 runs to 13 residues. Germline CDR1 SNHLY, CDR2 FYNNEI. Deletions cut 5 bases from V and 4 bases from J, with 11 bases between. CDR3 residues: CASSPESSYGYTF. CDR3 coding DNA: TGTGCCAGCAGTCCAGAAAGCAGCTATGGCTACACCTTC. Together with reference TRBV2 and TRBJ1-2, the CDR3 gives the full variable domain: EPEVTQTPSHQVTQMGQEVILRCVPISNHLYFYWYRQILGQKVEFLVSFYNNEISEKSEIFDDQFSVERPDGSNFTLKIRSTKLEDSAMYFCASSPESSYGYTFGSGTRLTVV.

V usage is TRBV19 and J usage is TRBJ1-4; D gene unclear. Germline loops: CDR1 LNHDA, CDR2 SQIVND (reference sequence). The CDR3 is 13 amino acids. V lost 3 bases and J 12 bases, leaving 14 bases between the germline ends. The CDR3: CASSMADEEELFF. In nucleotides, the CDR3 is TGTGCCAGTAGTATGGCGGACGAGGAAGAACTGTTTTTT. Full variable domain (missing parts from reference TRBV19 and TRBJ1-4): DGGITQSPKYLFRKEGQNVTLSCEQNLNHDAMYWYRQDPGQGLRLIYYSQIVNDFQKGDIAEGYSVSREKKESFPLTVTSAQKNPTAFYLCASSMADEEELFFGSGTQLSVL.

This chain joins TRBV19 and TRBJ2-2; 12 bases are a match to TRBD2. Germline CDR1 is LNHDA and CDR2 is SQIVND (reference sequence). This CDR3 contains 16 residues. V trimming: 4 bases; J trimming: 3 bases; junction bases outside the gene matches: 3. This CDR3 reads CASSSRTSGDTGELFF. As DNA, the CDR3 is TGTGCCAGTAGTAGCAGGACTAGCGGGGACACCGGGGAGCTGTTTTTT.

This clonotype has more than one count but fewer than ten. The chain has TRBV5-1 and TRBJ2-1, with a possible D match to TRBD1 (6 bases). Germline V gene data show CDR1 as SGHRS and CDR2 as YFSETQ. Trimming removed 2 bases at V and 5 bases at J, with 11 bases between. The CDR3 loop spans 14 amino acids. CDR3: CASSLGQPDNEQFF. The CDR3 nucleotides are TGCGCCAGCAGCTTAGGACAGCCTGACAATGAGCAGTTCTTC.

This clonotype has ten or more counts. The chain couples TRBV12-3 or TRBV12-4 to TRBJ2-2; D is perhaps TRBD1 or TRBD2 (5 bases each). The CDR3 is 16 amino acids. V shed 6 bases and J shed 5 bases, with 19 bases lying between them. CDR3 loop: CASSPLGRGGTGELFF. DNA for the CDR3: TGTGCCAGCAGCCCCCTAGGACGGGGCGGGACCGGGGAGCTGTTTTTT.

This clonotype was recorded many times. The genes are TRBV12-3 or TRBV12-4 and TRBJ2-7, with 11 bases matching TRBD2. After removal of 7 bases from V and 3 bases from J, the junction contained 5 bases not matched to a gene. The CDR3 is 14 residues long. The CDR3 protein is CASNSGGALYEQYF. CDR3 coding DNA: TGTGCCAGCAATAGCGGGGGGGCCCTCTACGAGCAGTACTTC.

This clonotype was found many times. In nucleotides, the CDR3 is TGTGCCAGCAGTGAAGGAGACGGTGGGCAGCAGCCCCAGCATTTT. Encoded protein: CASSEGDGGQQPQHF. J is TRBJ1-5 and V is TRBV6-1; D is undetermined. The CDR3 runs 15 residues. Germline CDR1 and CDR2: MNHNS and SASEGT. With 1 base removed from V and 7 bases from J, the gap between germline ends came to 14 bases.

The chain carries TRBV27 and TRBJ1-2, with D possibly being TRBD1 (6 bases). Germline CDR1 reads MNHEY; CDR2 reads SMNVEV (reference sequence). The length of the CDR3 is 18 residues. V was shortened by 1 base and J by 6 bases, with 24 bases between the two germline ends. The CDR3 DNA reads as TGTGCCAGCAGTTTATTCGCCCGGGGGCGAGGTCGATGGGATGGCTACACCTTC. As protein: CASSLFARGRGRWDGYTF.

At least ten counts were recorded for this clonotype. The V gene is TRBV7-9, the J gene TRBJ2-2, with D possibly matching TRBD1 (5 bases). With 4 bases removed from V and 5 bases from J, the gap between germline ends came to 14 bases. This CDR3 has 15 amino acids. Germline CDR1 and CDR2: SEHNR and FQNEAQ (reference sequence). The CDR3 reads CASSSGRANTGELFF. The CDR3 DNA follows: TGTGCCAGCAGCTCCGGCAGGGCAAATACCGGGGAGCTGTTTTTT.